These T cell receptor beta chains were read from a single sample in a study of blood T cell repertoires in COVID-19. Generated by immunoSEQ multiplex PCR, the TCRdb table keeps only in-frame clones and is missing some. The top ten clones hold 33% of a sample with 30,000 to 45,000 clones, 78% of them seen once. Sequencing input: peripheral blood. All receptors come from a man in his 60s with acute or convalescent COVID-19. Each CDR3 is given without its conserved first and last residue. The order of the fields is V gene, J gene, D gene, CDR3 protein. A D gene is named only where the DNA matches it firmly.

V gene: TRBV5-1
J gene: TRBJ2-1
D gene: TRBD2
CDR3 protein: ASSLLLAASSYNEQF

V gene: TRBV12-3/TRBV12-4
J gene: TRBJ1-5
D gene: -
CDR3 protein: ASSLTGQPQH

V gene: TRBV11-3
J gene: TRBJ2-3
D gene: TRBD2
CDR3 protein: ASSFSVSGGSADTQY

V gene: TRBV9
J gene: TRBJ1-1
D gene: -
CDR3 protein: ASSVAAANTEAF

V gene: TRBV9
J gene: TRBJ2-5
D gene: TRBD2
CDR3 protein: ASSVGPPSGRGETQY

V gene: TRBV2
J gene: TRBJ2-7
D gene: -
CDR3 protein: ASSEGGYPYEQY

V gene: TRBV15
J gene: TRBJ2-5
D gene: -
CDR3 protein: ATSSLLGVGETQY

V gene: TRBV5-1
J gene: TRBJ2-5
D gene: -
CDR3 protein: ASGPGAAGETQY

V gene: TRBV10-2
J gene: TRBJ2-5
D gene: -
CDR3 protein: ASSPPRTLETQY

V gene: TRBV28
J gene: TRBJ2-7
D gene: -
CDR3 protein: ASRAPGGDEQY

V gene: TRBV5-4
J gene: TRBJ2-1
D gene: -
CDR3 protein: ASSWGRGSPQIPYNEQF

V gene: TRBV5-1
J gene: TRBJ2-3
D gene: TRBD2
CDR3 protein: ASSLFGGGGTDTQY